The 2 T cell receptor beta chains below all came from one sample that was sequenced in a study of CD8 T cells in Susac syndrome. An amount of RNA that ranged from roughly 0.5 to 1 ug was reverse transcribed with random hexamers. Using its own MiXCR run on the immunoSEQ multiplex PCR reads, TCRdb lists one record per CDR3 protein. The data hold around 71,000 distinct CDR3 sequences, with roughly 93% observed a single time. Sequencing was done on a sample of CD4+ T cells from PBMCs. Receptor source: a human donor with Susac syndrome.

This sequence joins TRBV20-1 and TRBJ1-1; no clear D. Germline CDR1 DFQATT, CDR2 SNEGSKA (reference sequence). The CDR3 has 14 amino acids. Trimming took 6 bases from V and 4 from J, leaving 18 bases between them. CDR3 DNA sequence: TGCAGTGCCCCTTCCCGGCAGGCGATCACTGAAGCTTTCTTT. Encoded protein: CSAPSRQAITEAFF.

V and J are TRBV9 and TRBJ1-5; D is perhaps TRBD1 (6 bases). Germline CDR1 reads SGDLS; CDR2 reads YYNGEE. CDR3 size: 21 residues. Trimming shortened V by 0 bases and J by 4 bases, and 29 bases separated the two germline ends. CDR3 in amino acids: CASSVVGGRSAGSMRNQPQHF. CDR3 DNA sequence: TGTGCCAGCAGCGTAGTAGGGGGGCGGTCAGCAGGGTCGATGAGGAATCAGCCCCAGCATTTT.